This paragraph reports one TCR beta chain. This record belongs to a study of shared clonotypes between healthy human individuals. The germline V gene has CDR1 LGHNA and CDR2 YSLEER. Trimming left V 0 bases short and J 6 bases short, with 12 bases between. This CDR3 is 15 amino acids long. Measured with immunoSEQ multiplex PCR; TCRdb has only the in-frame clones, and not every one. The sample includes roughly 2.4 million clones, approximately 96% of them seen just once. Sequenced: naive CD4+ T cells sorted from blood. Subset reported: CD45RA+ positively selected. This clonotype originated in a man younger than 35 in good health. The chain is built from TRBV4-3 and TRBJ1-5, with D perhaps TRBD1 (5 bases). The DNA of the CDR3 is TGCGCCAGCAGCCAAGAATGGGTAGGGGTTCAGCCCCAGCATTTT. This translates into CASSQEWVGVQPQHF.